This T cell receptor beta chain was identified during a study of control samples from healthy donors and cancer patients. The repertoire was sequenced with immunoSEQ multiplex PCR; TCRdb's copy has only in-frame clones and lacks some. The sample has 170,000 or so clones, 90% to 95% seen once; the top ten hold 1.2% to 1.5%. The CDR3 loop spans 14 amino acids. V gave up 0 bases and J gave up 6 bases, with 11 bases separating them. Germline loops: CDR1 MNHNY, CDR2 SVGAGI (reference sequence). Sample: blood. The chain uses TRBV6-6 and TRBJ1-1; D is possibly TRBD1 (6 bases). The source is a man aged 30-40 years in good health. The CDR3 loop reads CASSYSRGRAEAFF. The CDR3 DNA follows: TGTGCCAGCAGTTACTCTCGGGGGCGGGCTGAAGCTTTCTTT.